This T cell receptor (beta chain) was retrieved from a study of T cell repertoires in cytomegalovirus infection. Overall study findings and caveats: Predominance within the ex vivo response was attributable to HLA-C-restricted CMV-specific TCR beta clonotypes.

Via MiXCR, TCRdb re-called the reads, giving one row per CDR3 protein. The repertoire holds hundreds of thousands of distinct CDR3 sequences, with about 30% as singletons. Germline assignment: CDR1 SGHVS and CDR2 FNYEAQ. V gave up 2 bases and J gave up 8 bases, with 9 bases separating them. CDR3 length: 13 amino acids. As for this clonotype: As yet, its antigen is unknown.

Sequenced material: cultured PBMCs, taken from culture after CMV antigen stimulation. The V call is TRBV7-6, the J call TRBJ2-2; tentatively, D is TRBD1 (5 bases). This sequence originates from a human donor in good health (CMV status not recorded). Some clones in this sample may be carry-over from other donors' samples. CDR3 loop: CASSLQGVGELFF. Written as DNA, the CDR3 is TGTGCCAGCAGCTTACAGGGTGTTGGGGAGCTGTTTTTT.